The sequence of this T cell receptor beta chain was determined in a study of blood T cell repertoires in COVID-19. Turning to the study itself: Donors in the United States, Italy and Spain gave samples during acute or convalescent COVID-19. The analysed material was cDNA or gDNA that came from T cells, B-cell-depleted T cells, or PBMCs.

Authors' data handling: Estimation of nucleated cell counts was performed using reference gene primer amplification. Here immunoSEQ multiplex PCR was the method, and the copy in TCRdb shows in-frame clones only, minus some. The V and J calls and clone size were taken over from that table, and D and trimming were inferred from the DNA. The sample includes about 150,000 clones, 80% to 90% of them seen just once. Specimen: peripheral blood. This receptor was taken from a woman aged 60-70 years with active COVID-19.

CDR3 nucleotides: TGTGCCAGCAGTTTTCGGCGGGAGGGCCGGCAGTTCTTC. It is translated as CASSFRREGRQFF. The chain links TRBV27 to TRBJ2-1; 9 nucleotides align to TRBD2. V was clipped by 3 bases and J by 12 bases; unmatched bases: 6. Germline V gene data show CDR1 as MNHEY and CDR2 as SMNVEV (reference sequence). CDR3 length: 13 residues.